This TCR beta chain was identified in a study of PD-1 blockade in mismatch repair-deficient tumors. Study-wide findings and caveats: Tumor-resident clones, often undetectable pretreatment in blood, expanded then contracted after pembrolizumab.

Germline CDR1 and CDR2: LGHNA and YNFKEQ. Trimming pared 0 bases from V and 4 bases from J, leaving 7 bases between. This CDR3 region has 15 residues. For this clone: Antigen specificity is unknown.

All patients were mismatch repair deficient, assessed by either PCR or immunohistochemistry. TCRdb's table, derived via immunoSEQ multiplex PCR, lists solely in-frame clones and lacks some. The repertoire has just over 25,000 clones, approximately 84% of them found once; the top ten carry about 3%. Source: PBMCs, taken before pembrolizumab treatment. The J gene is TRBJ2-6, the V gene TRBV4-2; D remains ambiguous. The receptor comes from an adult with mismatch repair-deficient cancer. CDR3 residues: CASSQESGGANVLTF. DNA for the CDR3: TGTGCCAGCAGCCAAGAATCCGGGGGGGCCAACGTCCTGACTTTC.